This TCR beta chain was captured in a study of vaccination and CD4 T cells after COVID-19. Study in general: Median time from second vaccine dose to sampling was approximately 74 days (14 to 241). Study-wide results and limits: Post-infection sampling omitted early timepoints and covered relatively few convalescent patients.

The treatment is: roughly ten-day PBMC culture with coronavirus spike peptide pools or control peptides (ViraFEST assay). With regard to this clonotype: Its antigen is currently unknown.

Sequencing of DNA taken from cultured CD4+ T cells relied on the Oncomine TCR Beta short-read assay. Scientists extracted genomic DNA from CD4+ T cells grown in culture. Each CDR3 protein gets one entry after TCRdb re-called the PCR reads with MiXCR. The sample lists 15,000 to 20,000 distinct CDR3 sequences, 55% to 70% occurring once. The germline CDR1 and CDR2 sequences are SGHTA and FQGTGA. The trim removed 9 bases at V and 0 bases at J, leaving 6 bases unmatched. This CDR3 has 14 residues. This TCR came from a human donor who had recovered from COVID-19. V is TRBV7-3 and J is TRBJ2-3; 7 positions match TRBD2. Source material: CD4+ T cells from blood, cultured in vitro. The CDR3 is CASSRGESTDTQYF. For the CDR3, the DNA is TGTGCCAGTAGCCGGGGGGAGAGCACAGATACGCAGTATTTT.